A single sample is the source of the 20 T cell receptor beta chains below, sequenced in a study of human T cells and chemical hapten exposure. One entry per CDR3 protein results from TCRdb running MiXCR on the RACE reads. Among more than 85,000 distinct CDR3 sequences, less than 35% were seen once, and the ten largest hold roughly 2.5%. Time point of the sample: patch test 3, about 24 weeks after DPC sensitization. Noted treatment: therapeutic diphenylcyclopropenone sensitization with weekly scalp DPC. The sequencing used whole blood, collected in connection with sensitization to the hapten diphenylcyclopropenone (DPC). The receptors come from a man aged 35 to 55 with alopecia areata. Some clones in this sample may be carry-over from other donors' samples.

J is TRBJ2-6 and V is TRBV27; D gene ambiguous. The CDR3 totals 14 residues. Germline V gene lookup returns CDR1 MNHEY and CDR2 SMNVEV (reference sequence). Deletions cut 6 bases from V and 1 base from J, with 7 bases between. CDR3 in amino acids: CASRTPSGANVLTF. In nucleotides, the CDR3 is TGTGCCAGCAGGACCCCGTCTGGGGCCAACGTCCTGACTTTC.

This chain uses TRBV24-1 with TRBJ2-1; the D gene is possibly TRBD2 (7 bases). Deletions cut 10 bases from V and 0 bases from J, with 15 bases between. Germline assignment: CDR1 KGHDR and CDR2 SFDVKD. This CDR3 spans 15 amino acids. Here the CDR3 reads CATKEGGSSYNEQFF. For the CDR3, the DNA is TGTGCCACGAAGGAGGGGGGGAGCTCCTACAATGAGCAGTTCTTC.

The chain links TRBV14 to TRBJ1-6; D unclear. The germline gives CDR1 SGHDN, CDR2 FVKESK. V was pared by 8 bases and J by 8 bases, with 4 bases between. The length of the CDR3 is 10 residues. The CDR3 DNA follows: TGTGCCAGCCTCCATTCACCCCTCCACTTT. It codes for CASLHSPLHF.

This chain joins TRBV28 and TRBJ2-7; 7 bases match TRBD1. The germline V gene encodes CDR1 MDHEN and CDR2 SYDVKM. The CDR3 sequence is 13 residues long. V lost 5 bases, J lost 6 bases, and 7 bases stayed unmatched. As DNA, the CDR3 is TGTGCCAGCAGTCCGACAGGGAGAGGCGAGCAGTACTTC. Translating gives CASSPTGRGEQYF.

V usage is TRBV6-2 or TRBV6-3 and J usage is TRBJ2-1; 13 nucleotides align to TRBD2. Trimming at V came to 8 bases and at J to 10 bases, leaving 8 bases not matched to a gene. The CDR3 runs to 14 residues. CDR1 MNHEY and CDR2 SVGEGT come from the germline V gene. The CDR3 DNA reads TGTGCCAGCCGACGGACTAGCGGGAGTGGCGAGCAGTTCTTC. It codes for CASRRTSGSGEQFF.

The table lists this clonotype with a count of one. CDR3 DNA: TGTGCCAGCAGCTCCGCGCTCCGGGGAGTTTTTGCCTATAATTCACCCCTCCACTTT. It codes for CASSSALRGVFAYNSPLHF. The rearrangement uses TRBV6-5 and TRBJ1-6; D not resolved. CDR3 length equals 19 residues. V shed 6 bases and J shed 2 bases, with 23 bases lying between them. Per germline, CDR1 MNHEY and CDR2 SVGAGI.

V is TRBV7-2 and J is TRBJ2-3, with 8 bases matching TRBD2. J was trimmed by 2 bases and V by 3 bases; bases with no gene match: 10. The CDR3 covers 17 residues. Germline-derived CDR1 and CDR2 are SGHTA and FQGNSA. The CDR3 DNA reads as TGTGCCAGCAGCTTTCGGGCGCTAGCGGGTTCCACAGATACGCAGTATTTT. Its protein is CASSFRALAGSTDTQYF.

The chain couples TRBV27 to TRBJ2-3, with D unclear. Trimming removed 5 bases from V and 4 bases from J, with 13 bases in between. There are 14 residues in the CDR3. Germline assignment: CDR1 MNHEY and CDR2 SMNVEV (reference sequence). CDR3 nucleotide sequence: TGTGCCAGCAGTCGGACGCGTTACCCAGATACGCAGTATTTT. Residues: CASSRTRYPDTQYF.

The chain joins TRBV23-1 to TRBJ2-7; 13 nucleotides match TRBD2. TRBV23-1 is an open reading frame, and its role is uncertain. The CDR3 consists of 18 residues. The junction had 16 bases not matched to a gene; V was cut back by 6 bases and J by 5 bases. The CDR3 sequence is CASRPQSSAGLAGDEQYV. The CDR3 DNA reads TGCGCCAGCAGACCGCAGTCCTCGGCAGGACTAGCGGGAGACGAGCAGTACGTC.

This clonotype was detected only a few times. The CDR3 DNA reads TGTGCCTCAAAAGCGTCGGGCGGGAGGGCCAGCGATGAGCAGTTCTTC. This gives the protein CASKASGGRASDEQFF. The chain links TRBV19 to TRBJ2-1; 9 positions match TRBD2. J was trimmed by 8 bases and V by 11 bases; bases with no gene match: 19. The germline V gene has CDR1 LNHDA and CDR2 SQIVND (reference sequence). The CDR3 length is 16 residues.

This clonotype showed up just a few times. The chain links TRBV6-4 to TRBJ2-1; D not certain. Germline assignment: CDR1 MRHNA and CDR2 SNTAGT. The CDR3 has 15 amino acids. V shed 6 bases and J shed 1 base, with 13 bases lying between them. This chain's CDR3 is CASSADSRSYNEQFF. CDR3 nucleotide sequence: TGTGCCAGCAGCGCCGATTCTAGGTCCTACAATGAGCAGTTCTTC.

V gene TRBV10-3 combines with J gene TRBJ2-3, with D perhaps TRBD2 (6 bases). CDR3 length: 14 residues. Per germline, CDR1 ENHRY and CDR2 SYGVKD. V was clipped by 10 bases and J by 0 bases, with 14 bases between them. The CDR3 sequence is CATSVGTSTDTQYF. CDR3 sequence (DNA): TGTGCCACCTCAGTGGGGACTAGCACAGATACGCAGTATTTT.

The chain uses TRBV3-1 and TRBJ2-2, with D hard to call. The CDR3 runs 16 residues. CDR1 LGHDT and CDR2 YNNKEL come from the germline V gene (reference sequence). V shed 3 bases and J shed 0 bases, with 11 bases lying between them. In nucleotides, the CDR3 is TGTGCCAGCAGCCACTCTAGGCCGGCGAACACCGGGGAGCTGTTTTTT. Translation gives CASSHSRPANTGELFF.

This clonotype came up a few times. This rearrangement joins TRBV27 to TRBJ2-4; no definite D call. The CDR3 has 15 residues. The germline V and J ends were trimmed by 3 bases and 6 bases, with 15 bases remaining between them. The germline V gene encodes CDR1 MNHEY and CDR2 SMNVEV (reference sequence). The CDR3 loop reads CASSLQRDGVNIQYF. CDR3 sequence (DNA): TGTGCCAGCAGTTTGCAGAGAGATGGGGTAAACATTCAGTACTTC.

The rearrangement uses TRBV29-1 and TRBJ2-4; D ambiguous. The germline V gene has CDR1 SQVTM and CDR2 ANQGSEA. V lost 4 bases to trimming and J lost 5 bases, with 15 bases between them. The CDR3 runs 14 residues. CDR3 nucleotides: TGCAGCGTTGCGGTTGGGCCGGCGGAAAACATTCAGTACTTC. This translates into CSVAVGPAENIQYF.

This chain joins TRBV29-1 and TRBJ2-5, with 9 bases identical to TRBD2. CDR1 and CDR2 from the germline V gene are SQVTM and ANQGSEA. The ends lost 1 base at V and 5 bases at J; junction bases unmatched: 8. The CDR3 extends over 15 amino acids. CDR3 sequence: CSVEVLAGKAETQYF. CDR3 sequence (DNA): TGCAGCGTTGAAGTCCTAGCGGGAAAAGCGGAGACCCAGTACTTC.

The V and J genes are TRBV6-6 and TRBJ2-7; D call uncertain. V was trimmed by 0 bases and J by 5 bases, leaving 11 bases between them. Germline CDR1 is MNHNY and CDR2 is SVGAGI (reference sequence). The CDR3 covers 14 residues. The CDR3 here is CASSYSRVYNEQYV. DNA for the CDR3: TGTGCCAGCAGTTACTCGCGAGTCTACAACGAGCAGTACGTC.

In this sample, this clonotype turned up a few times. The gene calls are TRBV7-3 and TRBJ2-1, with 12 bases lining up with TRBD2. The CDR3 is made up of 15 amino acids. Germline V gene sequence: CDR1 SGHTA, CDR2 FQGTGA. V was pared by 5 bases and J by 9 bases, with 8 bases of the junction left unmatched. CDR3 sequence: CASSPGLAGLAEQFF. CDR3 DNA sequence: TGTGCCAGCAGCCCCGGACTAGCGGGACTTGCTGAGCAGTTCTTC.

The chain combines TRBV12-3 or TRBV12-4 with TRBJ2-1, with 7 bases identical to TRBD2. The CDR3 totals 13 residues. The V gene end was trimmed by 5 bases and the J gene end by 15 bases; junction bases not matched to a gene: 13. CDR3 nucleotide sequence: TGTGCCAGCAGTCCCGGGACTATCCTTAAGCCGTTCTTC. It is translated as CASSPGTILKPFF.

This clonotype was detected a few times. CDR3 nucleotide sequence: TGCAGCGTTGAAGCAGACAGAAATGAAAAACTGTTTTTT. Encoded protein: CSVEADRNEKLFF. The chain couples TRBV29-1 to TRBJ1-4; D might be TRBD1 (5 bases). CDR3 size: 13 residues. The germline V gene has CDR1 SQVTM and CDR2 ANQGSEA. Trimming left V 1 base short and J 5 bases short, with 8 bases between.